The 10 T cell receptor beta chains below were found in one sample sequenced in a study of blood T cells in healthy people across ages. Using a J-beta primer mix together with a sample-barcoded 5' primer, a second PCR was run for roughly 6 to 11 cycles. TCRdb recomputed calls from the 5' RACE reads with MiXCR, one row per CDR3 protein. The sample comprises about a million distinct CDR3 sequences, around 49% of which are singletons, and under 15% rests with the top ten. Material for sequencing was blood. The receptors shown here come from a man under 40 in good health.

This clonotype was picked up a small number of times. The chain is built from TRBV10-3 and TRBJ2-7; tentative D call: TRBD2 (5 bases). The CDR3 has 14 residues. Germline values: CDR1 ENHRY, CDR2 SYGVKD. Trimming shortened V by 0 bases and J by 0 bases, and 6 bases separated the two germline ends. For the CDR3, the DNA is TGTGCCATCAGTGAGTCGGGGAGCTCCTACGAGCAGTACTTC. It codes for CAISESGSSYEQYF.

Concerning this clonotype itself: A much bigger clone sits one base away, suggesting this may be a read error. This chain links TRBV6-1 with TRBJ2-7, with TRBD2 matching 12 bases. From germline, CDR1 is MNHNS and CDR2 SASEGT. This CDR3 region has 17 residues. The V gene end was trimmed by 6 bases and the J gene end by 7 bases; junction bases not matched to a gene: 16. CDR3 sequence (DNA): TGTGCCAGCAGAGCCAGACTAGCGGGGGCCTGGGACAATGAGCAGTACTTC. Encoded protein: CASRARLAGAWDNEQYF.

The J gene is TRBJ2-4, the V gene TRBV12-3 or TRBV12-4, with D possibly being TRBD2 (6 bases). The J call could be wrong; TRBJ2-7 is a better fit for the DNA end. CDR3 length equals 13 residues. The CDR3 DNA follows: TGTGCCAGCAGTTATGGGGGGTTCTACGAGCAGTACTTC. This sequence encodes CASSYGGFYEQYF.

This clonotype was found many times. The chain carries TRBV7-2 and TRBJ2-5, with a tentative D call TRBD1 (6 bases). This CDR3 has 14 amino acids. Germline values: CDR1 SGHTA, CDR2 FQGNSA. The V and J ends lost 6 bases and 0 bases respectively, with 11 bases between them. The CDR3 region is CASSSDRYQETQYF. The CDR3 region has the DNA TGTGCCAGCAGTTCCGACAGGTACCAAGAGACCCAGTACTTC.

This clonotype showed up just a few times. The chain couples TRBV4-3 to TRBJ2-7, with TRBD1 identical over 10 bases. Germline CDR1 is LGHNA and CDR2 is YSLEER. The V and J ends lost 3 bases and 2 bases, in that order; junction bases with no gene match: 7. The CDR3 loop spans 16 amino acids. CDR3 amino acids: CASSHSGTGETYEQYF. Written as DNA, the CDR3 is TGCGCCAGCAGCCATTCCGGGACAGGGGAGACCTACGAGCAGTACTTC.

This chain joins TRBV5-1 and TRBJ2-5; TRBD2 matches 10 bases. CDR1 is SGHRS and CDR2 is YFSETQ in the germline V gene. This CDR3 is 17 amino acids long. The junction had 6 bases not matched to a gene; V was cut back by 0 bases and J by 1 base. The CDR3 sequence: CASSLVMSGGVQETQYF. The CDR3 DNA reads TGCGCCAGCAGCTTGGTTATGAGCGGGGGGGTCCAAGAGACCCAGTACTTC.

The chain employs TRBV15 and TRBJ2-1; maybe TRBD1 (5 bases). CDR1 and CDR2 (germline): LNHNV, YYDKDF (reference sequence). This CDR3 has 17 amino acids. With 1 base removed from V and 3 bases from J, the gap between germline ends came to 16 bases. DNA for the CDR3: TGTGCCACCAGCAGAGGTACCCTTGACAGACTCTACAATGAGCAGTTCTTC. Its translation is CATSRGTLDRLYNEQFF.

Here the CDR3 DNA reads TGTGCCAGTAAAACGACTAGCGGATCGACCGGGGAGCTGTTTTTT. This translates into CASKTTSGSTGELFF. The J gene is TRBJ2-2, the V gene TRBV2; 9 nucleotides agree with TRBD2. The V gene's germline CDR1 is SNHLY and CDR2 FYNNEI. The CDR3 totals 15 residues. V was clipped by 9 bases and J by 5 bases; unmatched bases: 10.

V and J are TRBV10-2 and TRBJ1-1, with a possible D match to TRBD1 (5 bases). Germline V gene lookup returns CDR1 WSHSY and CDR2 SAAADI. Trimming took 6 bases from V and 1 from J, leaving 9 bases between them. The length of the CDR3 is 13 residues. CDR3 nucleotide sequence: TGCGCCAGCAGAGCGACAGCGAACACTGAAGCTTTCTTT. Its protein product is CASRATANTEAFF.

The rearrangement links TRBV20-1 to TRBJ2-1, with D possibly matching TRBD2 (5 bases). The CDR3 extends over 15 amino acids. Germline lookup yields CDR1 DFQATT and CDR2 SNEGSKA (reference sequence). Trimming removed 3 bases from V and 2 bases from J, with 14 bases in between. The CDR3 loop is CSASSVAGAYNEQFF. The CDR3 DNA reads as TGCAGTGCTAGTAGCGTAGCTGGGGCCTACAATGAGCAGTTCTTC.